This T cell receptor (beta chain) was obtained from a study of T cell responses to AZD1222 COVID-19 vaccine. CDR3 length: 15 amino acids. The V end was cut by 0 bases, the J end by 4 bases, with 12 bases between. In germline, CDR1 is MNHEY, CDR2 SMNVEV (reference sequence). Produced via immunoSEQ multiplex PCR; TCRdb's table is partial and in-frame only. The data contain about 120,000 clones, around 83% of them singletons. Of note for this clone: What it binds is unknown.

Study outcomes and limitations: Of the AZD1222 recipients, only five to seven were seropositive at baseline. Per reports, nearly half of all spike-specific TCRs target regions that are unmutated in variants. Scientists sampled the repertoires only once the peak T cell response had passed. Among vaccine-associated CD4 TCRs, coverage spanned spike, with dominance at 160-218 and 743-854.

The specimen was peripheral blood, collected 28 days after the second AZD1222 dose. The sequence was obtained from an adult who received the AZD1222 COVID-19 vaccine. The chain employs TRBV27 and TRBJ1-1; D is unresolved. CDR3 bases: TGTGCCAGCAGTTTATCTCCCCCTGTAAGCACTGAAGCTTTCTTT. Amino acid sequence: CASSLSPPVSTEAFF.